The clone carrying this T cell receptor (beta chain) was picked up a small number of times. The identical CDR3 is also encoded by other nucleotide sequences in the sample. The data are from a study of beta chain features in type 1 diabetes. Trimming removed 2 bases at V and 0 bases at J, with 6 bases between. This CDR3 region has 14 residues. The germline V gene encodes CDR1 SEHNR and CDR2 FQNEAQ (reference sequence). Isolated RNA was reverse transcribed in full, so expressed TCRB transcripts were sequenced. Sequenced by immunoSEQ multiplex PCR; TCRdb stores in-frame clones only, minus some. The sample carries roughly 400,000 clones, approximately 15% recorded once.

The origin of this receptor is a man aged 30 to 45 in good health. The chain couples TRBV7-9 to TRBJ2-3; D call uncertain. Sequenced: naive CD4+ T cells from blood. CDR3 region: CASSLSLSTDTQYF. CDR3 bases: TGTGCCAGCAGCTTAAGTCTTAGCACAGATACGCAGTATTTT.